The 32 T cell receptor beta chains below were found in one sample sequenced in a study of preoperative IRX-2 immunotherapy in early breast cancer. Assay used: immunoSEQ multiplex PCR; TCRdb lists only in-frame clones, some missing. The repertoire holds 24,000 or so clones, with about 95% as singletons. Treatment indicated: preoperative locoregional IRX-2 cytokine immunotherapy. The specimen comprised tumor tissue, sampled after IRX-2 immunotherapy. All receptors derive from a human donor with breast cancer.

The rearrangement links TRBV5-6 to TRBJ2-3; no reliable D call. The CDR3 is made up of 10 amino acids. V was pared by 6 bases and J by 6 bases, with 5 bases between. From germline, CDR1 is SGHDT and CDR2 YYEEEE. CDR3 loop: CASTADTQYF. CDR3 DNA sequence: TGTGCCAGCACCGCCGATACGCAGTATTTT.

The chain recombines TRBV2 with TRBJ2-3; TRBD2 aligns across 10 bases. With V trimmed by 6 bases and J by 2 bases, 14 bases remained unmatched. The V gene's germline CDR1 is SNHLY and CDR2 FYNNEI. The CDR3 contains 18 residues. For the CDR3, the DNA is TGTGCCAGCAGCCATCAAAAGGAGACTAGCGGGCTCACAGATACGCAGTATTTT. Protein product: CASSHQKETSGLTDTQYF.

The chain has TRBV7-9 and TRBJ2-3; D is uncertain. V dropped 6 bases and J dropped 6 bases, with 13 bases sitting between them. Looked up from germline, CDR1 is SEHNR and CDR2 is FQNEAQ (reference sequence). This CDR3 has 13 residues. CDR3 nucleotides: TGTGCCAGCAGGAAAGATGTCGGCGATACGCAGTATTTT. Translating gives CASRKDVGDTQYF.

This clone was detected only once. This chain uses TRBV27 with TRBJ2-7, with TRBD2 matching over 12 bases. The CDR3 sequence is 16 residues long. Germline values: CDR1 MNHEY, CDR2 SMNVEV (reference sequence). With 5 bases clipped from V and 4 bases from J, the junction kept 9 bases outside the gene matches. This CDR3 is CASSPLAGGFRYEQYF. Written as DNA, the CDR3 is TGTGCCAGCAGTCCTCTAGCGGGGGGGTTTAGGTACGAGCAGTACTTC.

The chain couples TRBV11-3 to TRBJ2-2; TRBD1 matches 7 bases. Trimming removed 5 bases from V and 1 base from J; junction bases left unmatched: 4. CDR3 length equals 15 residues. Germline lookup yields CDR1 SGHNT and CDR2 YENEEA. The CDR3 DNA reads TGTGCCAGCAGCCCGACAGGGATGAACACCGGGGAGCTGTTTTTT. Translating it yields CASSPTGMNTGELFF.

The rearrangement joins TRBV7-9 to TRBJ2-7; 12 nucleotides match TRBD2. This CDR3 has 14 amino acids. The J segment lost 6 bases and the V segment lost 5 bases, leaving 5 bases of the junction unmatched. Germline CDR1 is SEHNR and CDR2 is FQNEAQ (reference sequence). CDR3 in amino acids: CASSPSGGAAEQYF. The CDR3 DNA follows: TGTGCCAGCAGCCCTAGCGGGGGGGCGGCCGAGCAGTACTTC.

V is TRBV18 and J is TRBJ1-5, with D perhaps matching TRBD1 (6 bases). Germline CDR1 reads KGHSH; CDR2 reads LQKENI. The CDR3 sequence is 14 residues long. Trimming shortened V by 2 bases and J by 6 bases, and 11 bases separated the two germline ends. This CDR3 reads CASSPNREIQPQHF. The CDR3 DNA sequence: TGTGCCAGCTCACCAAACAGGGAGATTCAGCCCCAGCATTTT.

The V gene is TRBV7-2, the J gene TRBJ1-2; D remains ambiguous. This CDR3 spans 16 amino acids. Germline-derived CDR1 and CDR2 are SGHTA and FQGNSA. V lost 5 bases and J lost 4, with 20 bases in between. CDR3 amino acids: CASSQTPFQQLYGYTF. Here the CDR3 DNA reads TGTGCCAGCAGCCAAACCCCTTTTCAGCAACTCTATGGCTACACCTTC.

The chain recombines TRBV7-3 with TRBJ2-2, with D tentatively TRBD2 (5 bases). With 5 bases removed from V and 6 bases from J, the gap between germline ends came to 13 bases. CDR1 SGHTA and CDR2 FQGTGA come from the germline V gene. This CDR3 is 14 amino acids long. The CDR3 DNA reads as TGTGCCAGCAGCACCGACACTAGTCCCGGGGAGCTGTTTTTT. Its protein product is CASSTDTSPGELFF. Combining the CDR3 with reference TRBV7-3 and TRBJ2-2 gives the whole variable domain GAGVSQTPSNKVTEKGKYVELRCDPISGHTALYWYRQSLGQGPEFLIYFQGTGAADDSGLPNDRFFAVRPEGSVSTLKIQRTERGDSAVYLCASSTDTSPGELFFGEGSRLTVL.

This rearrangement joins TRBV7-4 to TRBJ2-1, with D perhaps matching TRBD2 (7 bases). Trimming removed 5 bases at V and 6 bases at J, with 20 bases between. CDR1 and CDR2 from the germline V gene are SGHVT and SQSDAQ. The CDR3 contains 16 residues. This CDR3 reads CASSPLRGGPGNEQFF. The CDR3 DNA sequence: TGTGCCAGCAGCCCCCTCAGGGGAGGGCCCGGCAATGAGCAGTTCTTC.

The gene calls are TRBV5-1 and TRBJ2-2; no reliable D call. This CDR3 spans 12 amino acids. Germline V CDR1 and CDR2: SGHRS, YFSETQ. V was shortened by 4 bases and J by 1 base, with 2 bases between the two germline ends. This CDR3 reads CASSRNTGELFF. The CDR3 DNA reads TGCGCCAGCAGCCGGAACACCGGGGAGCTGTTTTTT.

The chain has TRBV25-1 and TRBJ2-6; TRBD1 aligns across 8 bases. The CDR3 contains 15 residues. Germline loops: CDR1 MGHDK, CDR2 SYGVNS. Unmatched junction bases numbered 6, after V lost 7 bases and J lost 4 bases. The chain's CDR3 is CASTPTGEGANVLTF. The CDR3 DNA follows: TGTGCCAGCACCCCGACAGGGGAAGGGGCCAACGTCCTGACTTTC.

The chain combines TRBV2 with TRBJ1-2; perhaps TRBD1 as D (6 bases). This CDR3 region has 16 residues. V was shortened by 6 bases and J by 0 bases, with 17 bases between the two germline ends. Germline values: CDR1 SNHLY, CDR2 FYNNEI. The CDR3 is CASRGNVGATNYGYTF. CDR3 DNA: TGTGCCAGCAGGGGAAATGTGGGGGCTACTAACTATGGCTACACCTTC.

This rearrangement joins TRBV29-1 to TRBJ2-1; no firm D call. Per germline, CDR1 SQVTM and CDR2 ANQGSEA. This CDR3 has 13 residues. Trimming took 6 bases from V and 0 from J, leaving 9 bases between them. This chain's CDR3 is CSVPKSSYNEQFF. The CDR3 nucleotides read TGCAGCGTCCCAAAGAGCTCCTACAATGAGCAGTTCTTC.

The rearrangement joins TRBV6-4 to TRBJ2-7, with a weak D call TRBD1 (5 bases). The germline gives CDR1 MRHNA, CDR2 SNTAGT. The CDR3 runs 13 residues. Trimming removed 3 bases from V and 3 bases from J, with 9 bases in between. The CDR3, as DNA: TGTGCCAGCAGTGAGGGGCCTAGCTACGAGCAGTACTTC. Its protein is CASSEGPSYEQYF.

J is TRBJ1-1 and V is TRBV21-1. TRBV21-1 is reported as a pseudogene. There are 14 residues in the CDR3. This chain's CDR3 is CASSKGGWNTEAFF. In nucleotides, the CDR3 is TGTGCCAGCAGCAAGGGAGGCTGGAACACTGAAGCTTTCTTT.

The gene calls are TRBV11-3 and TRBJ2-2, with D tentatively TRBD2 (6 bases). This CDR3 has 16 amino acids. V dropped 2 bases and J dropped 0 bases, with 10 bases sitting between them. Germline V CDR1 and CDR2: SGHNT, YENEEA. CDR3 in amino acids: CASSLLGGPNTGELFF. CDR3 coding DNA: TGTGCCAGCAGCTTATTGGGGGGACCGAACACCGGGGAGCTGTTTTTT. Looking up the rest from reference TRBV11-3 and TRBJ2-2 gives the full variable domain: EAGVVQSPRYKIIEKKQPVAFWCNPISGHNTLYWYLQNLGQGPELLIRYENEEAVDDSQLPKDRFSAERLKGVDSTLKIQPAELGDSAVYLCASSLLGGPNTGELFFGEGSRLTVL.

The J gene is TRBJ2-2, the V gene TRBV6-1; 13 bases align to TRBD2. The germline V gene encodes CDR1 MNHNS and CDR2 SASEGT. The CDR3 spans 15 residues. V was clipped by 4 bases and J by 6 bases; unmatched bases: 2. The CDR3 region is CASSALAGGPGELFF. The CDR3 nucleotides are TGTGCCAGCAGTGCACTAGCGGGAGGGCCCGGGGAGCTGTTTTTT.

The gene calls are TRBV27 and TRBJ2-2, with D possibly matching TRBD2 (5 bases). CDR3 length: 14 residues. The germline gives CDR1 MNHEY, CDR2 SMNVEV (reference sequence). V was trimmed by 6 bases and J by 7 bases, leaving 15 bases between them. In DNA form, the CDR3 reads TGTGCCAGCAGCCCACATACTAGGAGCGGGGAGCTGTTTTTT. Its translation is CASSPHTRSGELFF.

The rearrangement uses TRBV27 and TRBJ1-2, with D unclear. CDR1 is MNHEY, CDR2 SMNVEV, per germline (reference sequence). The V and J ends lost 4 bases and 0 bases respectively, with 9 bases between them. The CDR3 length is 14 residues. The CDR3 sequence: CASSSTRTNYGYTF. The CDR3 DNA sequence: TGTGCCAGCAGTTCGACACGCACTAACTATGGCTACACCTTC.

The J gene is TRBJ1-6, the V gene TRBV7-2; 7 nucleotides match TRBD1. The CDR3 runs to 16 residues. CDR1 is SGHTA, CDR2 FQGNSA, per germline. Germline trimming cut 5 bases from V and 4 bases from J; bases unmatched to any gene: 8. CDR3 protein: CASSHRSGQYNSPLHF. The CDR3 nucleotides read TGTGCCAGCAGCCACCGGTCGGGACAGTATAATTCACCCCTCCACTTT. Drawing the rest from reference TRBV7-2 and TRBJ1-6, the complete variable domain is GAGVSQSPSNKVTEKGKDVELRCDPISGHTALYWYRQSLGQGLEFLIYFQGNSAPDKSGLPSDRFSAERTGGSVSTLTIQRTQQEDSAVYLCASSHRSGQYNSPLHFGNGTRLTVT.

The count of this clone is one. V usage is TRBV5-1 and J usage is TRBJ1-5; a weak D match, TRBD1 (6 bases). In germline, CDR1 is SGHRS, CDR2 YFSETQ. The CDR3 covers 15 residues. The V gene lost 3 bases and the J gene lost 2 bases, with 12 bases spanning the gap. The CDR3 protein is CASSSTGEGNQPQHF. CDR3 sequence (DNA): TGCGCCAGCAGCTCGACAGGAGAGGGCAATCAGCCCCAGCATTTT.

This clone was counted a single time. The chain employs TRBV7-9 and TRBJ1-5; no definite D call. The CDR3 has 15 amino acids. V was trimmed by 6 bases and J by 4 bases, leaving 16 bases between them. Per germline, CDR1 SEHNR and CDR2 FQNEAQ (reference sequence). The CDR3 spells CASSSTTGNNQPQHF. Here the CDR3 DNA reads TGTGCCAGCAGTTCTACCACCGGGAATAATCAGCCCCAGCATTTT. Filled out from reference TRBV7-9 and TRBJ1-5, the complete variable domain reads DTGVSQNPRHKITKRGQNVTFRCDPISEHNRLYWYRQTLGQGPEFLTYFQNEAQLEKSRLLSDRFSAERPKGSFSTLEIQRTEQGDSAMYLCASSSTTGNNQPQHFGDGTRLSIL.

The rearrangement joins TRBV30 to TRBJ1-2; 12 bases fit TRBD1. Trimming at V came to 2 bases and at J to 6 bases, leaving 16 bases not matched to a gene. Germline-derived CDR1 and CDR2 are GTSNPN and SVGIG (reference sequence). CDR3 length: 18 residues. CDR3 sequence: CAWSKYRDRGQLAHGYTF. The CDR3 DNA reads as TGTGCCTGGAGTAAATACCGGGACAGGGGGCAACTTGCACATGGCTACACCTTC.

This sequence joins TRBV21-1 and TRBJ2-7; TRBD2 reflects the table's D call only, with no check against the DNA. TRBV21-1 is reported as a pseudogene. CDR3 length: 23 amino acids. The CDR3 loop reads CASSKRSGAGGPSFSSFTYEQYF. The CDR3 DNA reads as TGTGCCAGCAGCAAACGGTCAGGGGCGGGGGGGCCCTCATTCTCCTCATTCACCTACGAGCAGTACTTC.

This clone was detected once. The chain carries TRBV19 and TRBJ2-4; D is possibly TRBD1 (6 bases). The CDR3 is made up of 18 amino acids. With 6 bases removed from V and 8 bases from J, the gap between germline ends came to 29 bases. CDR1 LNHDA and CDR2 SQIVND come from the germline V gene (reference sequence). This CDR3 is CASREAYGTFLDSDIQYF. CDR3 DNA sequence: TGTGCCAGTAGAGAGGCTTATGGGACATTCCTTGATTCGGACATTCAGTACTTC.

The chain couples TRBV13 to TRBJ2-3; perhaps TRBD2 as D (6 bases). This CDR3 region has 10 residues. Germline V gives CDR1 PRHDT, CDR2 FYEKMQ (reference sequence). The germline V and J ends were trimmed by 5 bases and 12 bases, with 9 bases remaining between them. The CDR3 nucleotides are TGTGCCAGCAGCAGGAGGGAACAGTATTTT. Protein: CASSRREQYF.

The rearrangement uses TRBV7-6 and TRBJ2-2; D tentatively reads TRBD1 or TRBD2 (5 bases each). Trimming stripped 1 base from V and 6 bases from J, with 9 bases between. The germline V gene has CDR1 SGHVS and CDR2 FNYEAQ. The CDR3 runs to 14 residues. The CDR3 DNA follows: TGTGCCAGCAGCTTAGTTGGGGGAGCCGGGGAGCTGTTTTTT. As protein: CASSLVGGAGELFF.

The chain links TRBV7-3 to TRBJ2-3, with TRBD1 matching over 8 bases. Trimming removed 2 bases from V and 1 base from J; junction bases left unmatched: 5. The germline V gene has CDR1 SGHTA and CDR2 FQGTGA. CDR3 length: 16 residues. CDR3 nucleotide sequence: TGTGCCAGCAGCTTACCAGGGGGCATGGGCACAGATACGCAGTATTTT. Its translation is CASSLPGGMGTDTQYF.

The chain joins TRBV27 to TRBJ2-2; no firm D call. The V and J ends lost 6 bases and 5 bases respectively, with 7 bases between them. The CDR3 consists of 12 residues. Germline lookup yields CDR1 MNHEY and CDR2 SMNVEV (reference sequence). CDR3 in DNA: TGTGCCAGCAGGTCCCCTACCGGGGAGCTGTTTTTT. It is translated as CASRSPTGELFF.

The rearrangement joins TRBV6-6 to TRBJ2-7; TRBD2 matches at 7 bases. The V gene's germline CDR1 is MNHNY and CDR2 SVGAGI (reference sequence). The V gene end was trimmed by 7 bases and the J gene end by 10 bases; junction bases not matched to a gene: 7. The length of the CDR3 is 11 residues. The CDR3 DNA is TGTGCCAGCACCCAATCGGGAGGACAGTACTTC. Translation: CASTQSGGQYF.

This chain links TRBV2 with TRBJ2-3; no reliable D call. Germline V gene data show CDR1 as SNHLY and CDR2 as FYNNEI. Trimming shortened V by 8 bases and J by 4 bases, and 13 bases separated the two germline ends. This CDR3 spans 13 amino acids. The CDR3 here is CASHLSGADTQYF. CDR3 sequence (DNA): TGTGCCAGCCATCTCTCCGGAGCAGATACGCAGTATTTT. Filled out from reference TRBV2 and TRBJ2-3, the complete variable domain reads EPEVTQTPSHQVTQMGQEVILRCVPISNHLYFYWYRQILGQKVEFLVSFYNNEISEKSEIFDDQFSVERPDGSNFTLKIRSTKLEDSAMYFCASHLSGADTQYFGPGTRLTVL.